This passage covers 30 T cell receptor beta chains from one sample sequenced in a study of cytomegalovirus exposure and HLA in healthy donors. This PCR relied on a set of 60 Vbeta primers and 13 Jbeta primers. The protocol was immunoSEQ multiplex PCR, while the TCRdb copy is restricted to in-frame clones and leaves out a portion. This table has about 94,000 clones, over 65% appearing once. Sequenced: PBMCs. The source of these receptors is a human donor in good health.

The table lists this clone with a few counts. The chain couples TRBV6-1 to TRBJ2-6; D might be TRBD2 (5 bases). V was pared by 1 base and J by 4 bases, with 8 bases between. Germline CDR1 is MNHNS and CDR2 is SASEGT. The CDR3 extends over 15 amino acids. DNA of the CDR3: TGTGCCAGCAGTGAAGGCGGGTCCGGGGCCAACGTCCTGACTTTC. Its protein product is CASSEGGSGANVLTF.

V and J are TRBV28 and TRBJ2-4; 7 nucleotides align to TRBD1. This CDR3 spans 19 amino acids. V was pared by 3 bases and J by 0 bases, with 14 bases of the junction left unmatched. Germline V gives CDR1 MDHEN, CDR2 SYDVKM. CDR3 in amino acids: CASSFPPHRGELAKNIQYF. Here the CDR3 DNA reads TGTGCCAGCAGTTTCCCCCCTCACAGGGGCGAACTAGCCAAAAACATTCAGTACTTC. The whole variable domain, remainder taken from reference TRBV28 and TRBJ2-4, is DVKVTQSSRYLVKRTGEKVFLECVQDMDHENMFWYRQDPGLGLRLIYFSYDVKMKEKGDIPEGYSVSREKKERFSLILESASTNQTSMYLCASSFPPHRGELAKNIQYFGAGTRLSVL.

This clone was recorded once. This chain uses TRBV6-5 with TRBJ2-7, with 8 bases lining up with TRBD1. V gave up 8 bases and J gave up 2 bases; unmatched junction bases: 5. CDR3 length: 13 amino acids. The germline V gene has CDR1 MNHEY and CDR2 SVGAGI. This CDR3 is CASGTGKPYEQYF. The CDR3 coding sequence is TGTGCCAGCGGGACAGGCAAACCCTACGAGCAGTACTTC.

This clone has just one count. The chain is built from TRBV7-2 and TRBJ2-1; a possible D gene is TRBD1 (6 bases). CDR3 size: 13 residues. CDR1 is SGHTA, CDR2 FQGNSA, per germline. Trimming removed 5 bases from V and 4 bases from J, with 9 bases in between. The CDR3 nucleotides are TGTGCCAGCAGCAAAGGACAGTACAATGAGCAGTTCTTC. The encoded protein is CASSKGQYNEQFF.

The chain uses TRBV6-1 and TRBJ2-3, with 13 bases identical to TRBD2. The CDR3 runs to 16 residues. V lost 4 bases and J lost 7; bases outside the gene matches: 8. Germline assignment: CDR1 MNHNS and CDR2 SASEGT. Here the CDR3 DNA reads TGTGCCAGCAGTGGTCCCCGGACTAGCGGGGGACATACGCAGTATTTT. This sequence encodes CASSGPRTSGGHTQYF.

J is TRBJ2-5 and V is TRBV27, with 8 bases that match TRBD1. CDR3 size: 19 residues. The germline V gene has CDR1 MNHEY and CDR2 SMNVEV (reference sequence). Trimming removed 2 bases from V and 1 base from J; junction bases left unmatched: 15. The CDR3 region is CASSLNFPLDRVGQETQYF. Here the CDR3 DNA reads TGTGCCAGCAGTTTAAACTTCCCCTTGGACAGGGTGGGCCAAGAGACCCAGTACTTC.

This sequence joins TRBV7-2 and TRBJ2-1; TRBD2 matches at 9 bases. CDR1 is SGHTA, CDR2 FQGNSA, per germline. V lost 5 bases to trimming and J lost 4 bases; unmatched junction nucleotides: 6. The CDR3 consists of 15 residues. The CDR3 sequence is CASSPGLARYNEQFF. CDR3 nucleotide sequence: TGTGCCAGCAGCCCGGGACTAGCCCGATACAATGAGCAGTTCTTC.

The chain has TRBV11-1 and TRBJ2-2; D is unresolved. The CDR3 runs to 14 residues. Trimming cost V 0 bases and J 6 bases, with 8 bases left between them. In germline, CDR1 is SGHAT, CDR2 FQDESV (reference sequence). The CDR3 DNA reads as TGTGCCAGCAGCTTAGCTAGAGGCGCCGGGGAGCTGTTTTTT. Translation gives CASSLARGAGELFF.

This clone was seen a few times. The CDR3 is CASSLSPGLGTEAFF. In DNA, the CDR3 is TGTGCCAGCAGCTTAAGCCCCGGGTTGGGCACTGAAGCTTTCTTT. This sequence joins TRBV7-3 and TRBJ1-1; D unresolved. Trimming took off 1 base at V and 4 bases at J, with 13 bases between the two ends. There are 15 residues in the CDR3. Germline CDR1 reads SGHTA; CDR2 reads FQGTGA.

The rearrangement uses TRBV14 and TRBJ2-7, with 7 bases matching TRBD2. The CDR3 runs 14 residues. The germline CDR1 and CDR2 sequences are SGHDN and FVKESK. J lost 1 base, V lost 4 bases, and 4 bases had no gene match. CDR3 nucleotides: TGTGCCAGCAGCCTCCAGCGGGGATCCTACGAGCAGTACTTC. It translates to CASSLQRGSYEQYF. The complete variable domain, with remaining parts taken from reference TRBV14 and TRBJ2-7, reads EAGVTQFPSHSVIEKGQTVTLRCDPISGHDNLYWYRRVMGKEIKFLLHFVKESKQDESGMPNNRFLAERTGGTYSTLKVQPAELEDSGVYFCASSLQRGSYEQYFGPGTRLTVT.

This sequence joins TRBV28 and TRBJ2-5; TRBD1 matches 8 bases. In germline, CDR1 is MDHEN, CDR2 SYDVKM. The CDR3 contains 14 residues. Losses at the gene ends were 5 bases for V and 3 bases for J; bases not matched to a gene: 5. The DNA of the CDR3 is TGTGCCAGCAGTACCGGGACAGGAGAAGAGACCCAGTACTTC. The encoded protein is CASSTGTGEETQYF.

The rearrangement uses TRBV9 and TRBJ2-3, with 9 bases matching TRBD1. After removal of 4 bases from V and 3 bases from J, the junction contained 6 bases not matched to a gene. The length of the CDR3 is 15 residues. From germline, CDR1 is SGDLS and CDR2 YYNGEE. This CDR3 is CASSMGQGWTDTQYF. The DNA of the CDR3 is TGTGCCAGCAGCATGGGACAGGGTTGGACAGATACGCAGTATTTT.

V gene TRBV7-3 combines with J gene TRBJ2-2, with 12 bases matching TRBD2. The CDR3 spans 17 residues. Trimming took 5 bases from V and 5 from J; bases not matched to a gene: 9. Germline loops: CDR1 SGHTA, CDR2 FQGTGA. In nucleotides, the CDR3 is TGTGCCAGCAGCAGGACTAGCGGGATTCCGGTGACCGGGGAGCTGTTTTTT. Protein: CASSRTSGIPVTGELFF.

This rearrangement joins TRBV6-1 to TRBJ2-1; D perhaps matches TRBD1 (6 bases). This CDR3 contains 14 residues. The V gene's germline CDR1 is MNHNS and CDR2 SASEGT. V shed 8 bases and J shed 2 bases, with 13 bases lying between them. CDR3 nucleotide sequence: TGTGCCAGCGATACAGGGTTTCCCTACAATGAGCAGTTCTTC. Protein sequence: CASDTGFPYNEQFF.

The rearrangement joins TRBV19 to TRBJ1-1; 7 bases map to TRBD1. The CDR3 covers 14 residues. Germline V gene lookup returns CDR1 LNHDA and CDR2 SQIVND (reference sequence). The junction had 11 bases not matched to a gene; V was cut back by 6 bases and J by 7 bases. The CDR3 DNA sequence: TGTGCCAGTAGCCACAGGGGAGCGACCCTTGAAGCTTTCTTT. It encodes CASSHRGATLEAFF. Filled out from reference TRBV19 and TRBJ1-1, the complete variable domain reads DGGITQSPKYLFRKEGQNVTLSCEQNLNHDAMYWYRQDPGQGLRLIYYSQIVNDFQKGDIAEGYSVSREKKESFPLTVTSAQKNPTAFYLCASSHRGATLEAFFGQGTRLTVV.

The chain employs TRBV7-6 and TRBJ2-3; TRBD2 matches 10 bases. The V gene's germline CDR1 is SGHVS and CDR2 FNYEAQ. J lost 2 bases, V lost 5 bases, and 7 bases had no gene match. CDR3 length: 16 residues. The DNA for the CDR3 is TGTGCCAGCAGCGTCGGACTAGCGGTTTCCACAGATACGCAGTATTTT. This codes for CASSVGLAVSTDTQYF.

This chain connects TRBV5-4 to TRBJ1-2; 7 nucleotides match TRBD1. Germline V CDR1 and CDR2: SGHNT, YYREEE (reference sequence). CDR3 length: 15 residues. The V and J ends lost 4 bases and 2 bases, in that order; junction bases with no gene match: 8. The CDR3 DNA follows: TGTGCCAGCAGCGACCGGGACAGATACAACTATGGCTACACCTTC. It codes for CASSDRDRYNYGYTF. Drawing the rest from reference TRBV5-4 and TRBJ1-2, the complete variable domain is ETGVTQSPTHLIKTRGQQVTLRCSSQSGHNTVSWYQQALGQGPQFIFQYYREEENGRGNFPPRFSGLQFPNYSSELNVNALELDDSALYLCASSDRDRYNYGYTFGSGTRLTVV.

The genes are TRBV4-2 and TRBJ2-7; TRBD2 might be the D (6 bases). This CDR3 has 13 residues. CDR1 is LGHNA and CDR2 is YNFKEQ in the germline V gene. Trimming shortened V by 4 bases and J by 13 bases, and 20 bases separated the two germline ends. This CDR3 is CASSRMREDREYF. The CDR3 nucleotides read TGTGCCAGCAGCCGCATGAGGGAGGACCGGGAATACTTC.

The chain combines TRBV6-1 with TRBJ2-3, with a weak D call TRBD1 (6 bases). The CDR3 has 13 residues. Trimming took 4 bases from V and 7 from J, leaving 12 bases between them. Looked up from germline, CDR1 is MNHNS and CDR2 is SASEGT. The CDR3 reads CASSVNRENTQYF. The CDR3 DNA reads TGTGCCAGCAGTGTAAACAGGGAAAATACGCAGTATTTT.

The chain carries TRBV29-1 and TRBJ2-7, with a tentative D call TRBD2 (5 bases). V lost 5 bases to trimming and J lost 3 bases, with 11 bases between them. The CDR3 loop spans 12 amino acids. In germline, CDR1 is SQVTM, CDR2 ANQGSEA. The CDR3 sequence: CSVKTGVYEQYF. Here the CDR3 DNA reads TGCAGCGTTAAAACCGGGGTCTACGAGCAGTACTTC.

The V gene is TRBV29-1, the J gene TRBJ2-6; 10 bases are shared with TRBD1. Germline lookup yields CDR1 SQVTM and CDR2 ANQGSEA. V dropped 6 bases and J dropped 2; count of bases not matched to a gene: 4. This CDR3 has 15 residues. The CDR3 region has the DNA TGCAGCGTCCAGGACAGGGGGACTGGGGCCAACGTCCTGACTTTC. Translated, it gives CSVQDRGTGANVLTF. Full variable domain (rest looked up from reference TRBV29-1 and TRBJ2-6): SAVISQKPSRDICQRGTSLTIQCQVDSQVTMMFWYRQQPGQSLTLIATANQGSEATYESGFVIDKFPISRPNLTFSTLTVSNMSPEDSSIYLCSVQDRGTGANVLTFGAGSRLTVL.

This sequence joins TRBV7-9 and TRBJ2-7, with TRBD2 identical over 10 bases. This CDR3 has 15 amino acids. From germline, CDR1 is SEHNR and CDR2 FQNEAQ (reference sequence). Trimming at V came to 3 bases and at J to 2 bases, leaving 4 bases not matched to a gene. CDR3 sequence: CASSFRTSGTYEQYF. The CDR3 DNA reads as TGTGCCAGCAGCTTCCGGACTAGCGGAACCTACGAGCAGTACTTC.

The J gene is TRBJ2-7, the V gene TRBV4-3; a weak D match, TRBD1 (5 bases). CDR1 is LGHNA, CDR2 YSLEER, per germline. The CDR3 length is 15 residues. V was pared by 0 bases and J by 6 bases, with 15 bases between. The chain's CDR3 is CASSQEAQGIREQYF. CDR3 in DNA: TGCGCCAGCAGCCAAGAGGCTCAGGGTATTCGCGAGCAGTACTTC.

This chain joins TRBV28 and TRBJ1-1; 10 bases are shared with TRBD1. Germline CDR1 and CDR2: MDHEN and SYDVKM. The CDR3 sequence is 14 residues long. The V segment lost 5 bases and the J segment 5 bases; nucleotides outside the gene matches: 5. CDR3 sequence reads: CASSTTGGLTEAFF. The CDR3 nucleotides are TGTGCCAGCAGTACGACAGGGGGCTTGACTGAAGCTTTCTTT. Full variable domain (missing parts from reference TRBV28 and TRBJ1-1): DVKVTQSSRYLVKRTGEKVFLECVQDMDHENMFWYRQDPGLGLRLIYFSYDVKMKEKGDIPEGYSVSREKKERFSLILESASTNQTSMYLCASSTTGGLTEAFFGQGTRLTVV.

The rearrangement links TRBV11-3 to TRBJ2-2; possibly TRBD2 for D (6 bases). V lost 5 bases to trimming and J lost 0 bases, with 13 bases between them. CDR1 is SGHNT and CDR2 is YENEEA in the germline V gene. The length of the CDR3 is 16 residues. CDR3 sequence (DNA): TGTGCCAGCAGCCAAGGAGGGGCCGCGAACACCGGGGAGCTGTTTTTT. Its protein is CASSQGGAANTGELFF.

This chain uses TRBV19 with TRBJ2-7; 10 bases fit TRBD2. In germline, CDR1 is LNHDA, CDR2 SQIVND (reference sequence). The length of the CDR3 is 12 residues. With 8 bases clipped from V and 7 bases from J, the junction kept 5 bases outside the gene matches. Here the CDR3 reads CASGGGLAEQYF. The CDR3 DNA is TGTGCCAGTGGGGGGGGACTAGCGGAGCAGTACTTC.

This clone occurred once. The genes are TRBV6-6 and TRBJ1-1, with D unresolved. V was cut by 7 bases and J by 3 bases, with 9 bases left in between. Germline-derived CDR1 and CDR2 are MNHNY and SVGAGI (reference sequence). The CDR3 consists of 12 residues. The CDR3 DNA reads TGTGCCAGCACCATGGCAGACACTGAAGCTTTCTTT. This encodes CASTMADTEAFF.

The DNA of the CDR3 is TGTGCCAGCAGTTCCTATACAGATACGCAGTATTTT. This translates into CASSSYTDTQYF. The chain carries TRBV27 and TRBJ2-3, with D unresolved. This CDR3 is built from 12 residues. In germline, CDR1 is MNHEY, CDR2 SMNVEV (reference sequence). V gave up 4 bases and J gave up 3 bases, with 5 bases separating them.

The chain links TRBV7-6 to TRBJ2-7, with no clear D. CDR1 and CDR2 from the germline V gene are SGHVS and FNYEAQ. The V end was cut by 2 bases, the J end by 5 bases, with 4 bases between. CDR3 size: 11 residues. This chain's CDR3 is CASSLTDEQYF. The CDR3 DNA reads as TGTGCCAGCAGCTTAACAGACGAGCAGTACTTC.

CDR3 sequence reads: CASSLVRRTTGSNEQFF. The CDR3 bases are TGTGCCAGCAGCTTAGTACGGAGGACGACAGGGAGCAATGAGCAGTTCTTC. The V gene is TRBV11-2, the J gene TRBJ2-1; 7 bases agree with TRBD1. With V trimmed by 1 base and J by 6 bases, 12 bases remained unmatched. CDR3 length: 17 amino acids. Germline CDR1 SGHAT, CDR2 FQNNGV.